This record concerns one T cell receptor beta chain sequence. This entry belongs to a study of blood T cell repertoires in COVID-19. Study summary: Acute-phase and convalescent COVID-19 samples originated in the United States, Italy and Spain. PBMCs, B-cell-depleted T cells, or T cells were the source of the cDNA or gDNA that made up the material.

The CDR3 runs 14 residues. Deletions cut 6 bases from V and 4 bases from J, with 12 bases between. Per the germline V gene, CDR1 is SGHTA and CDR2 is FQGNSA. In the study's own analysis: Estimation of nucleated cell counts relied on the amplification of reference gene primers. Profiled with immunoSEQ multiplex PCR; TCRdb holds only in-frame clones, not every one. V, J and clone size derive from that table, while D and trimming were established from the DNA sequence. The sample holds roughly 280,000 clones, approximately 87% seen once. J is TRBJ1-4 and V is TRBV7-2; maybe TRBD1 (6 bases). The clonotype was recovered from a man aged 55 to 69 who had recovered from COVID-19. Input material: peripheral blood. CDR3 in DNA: TGTGCCAGCAGGTCGGACAGAGTTAATGAAAAACTGTTTTTT. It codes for CASRSDRVNEKLFF.